This is a list of T cell receptor beta chains from one sample in a study of spatial heterogeneity in lung cancer. TCRdb recomputed calls from the 5' RACE reads with MiXCR, one row per CDR3 protein. Among under 4,000 distinct CDR3 sequences, roughly 5.2% were seen once, and the ten largest hold roughly 17%. Sequencing was performed on lung tumor tissue, taken at surgery. All receptors come from a female donor with early-stage non-small cell lung cancer. Both conserved end residues are part of each CDR3. The D gene is left open where the match is weak. Size values are once, few and many counts, or a class for expanded clones, and some rows have none.

TRBV6-5,TRBJ2-3,medium-sized,TRBD1,TGTGCCAGCAGAGCATCAATAAACAGGGACAGGAATACGCAGTATTTT,CASRASINRDRNTQYF
TRBV15,TRBJ2-6,medium-sized,.,TGTGCCACCAGCAGAGATCTTTCATCTTTCCTGACTTTC,CATSRDLSSFLTF
TRBV12-3/TRBV12-4,TRBJ1-5,.,.,TGTGCCAGCAGCCCGTTTGAGACTCAGCCCCAGCATTTT,CASSPFETQPQHF
TRBV12-3/TRBV12-4,TRBJ2-1,medium-sized,TRBD2,TGTGCCAGCAGTGAAGCGGGAATACCGCCCCATGAGCAGTTCTTC,CASSEAGIPPHEQFF
TRBV29-1,TRBJ2-4,few,.,TGCAGCGTTGAAGATTATGTGCAGGGGACCATTCAGTACTTC,CSVEDYVQGTIQYF
TRBV7-9,TRBJ2-1,few,TRBD2,TGTGCCAGCAGCCGACTAGCGGGGAGCAAGGGTGAGCAGTTCTTC,CASSRLAGSKGEQFF
TRBV3-1,TRBJ1-1,.,.,TGTGCCAGCAGCCAGCAAATGAACACTGAAGCTTTCTTT,CASSQQMNTEAFF
TRBV20-1,TRBJ1-2,medium-sized,.,TGCAGTGCTAGGGTCCCCTCGGGGACTAACTATGGCTACACCTTC,CSARVPSGTNYGYTF
TRBV20-1,TRBJ1-4,many,.,TGCAGTGCTAGAGGGGTATGGGGTGAAAAACTGTTTTTT,CSARGVWGEKLFF
TRBV7-9,TRBJ1-1,.,.,TGTGCCAGCAGCTCGCGGGAGAAGAACACTGAAGCTTTCTTT,CASSSREKNTEAFF
TRBV10-3,TRBJ1-1,medium-sized,.,TGTGCCATCAGTGAGTCGAATCAGAGGAACACTGAAGCTTTCTTT,CAISESNQRNTEAFF
TRBV7-8,TRBJ2-2,medium-sized,.,TGTGCCAGCCTCACGGTCTTAACCTTAGGGGGGGAGCTGTTTTTT,CASLTVLTLGGELFF
TRBV7-3,TRBJ2-3,medium-sized,TRBD1,TGTGCCAGCAGCTCCAGGGGGCAGGGGACAGATACGCAGTATTTT,CASSSRGQGTDTQYF
TRBV18,TRBJ2-5,medium-sized,.,TGTGCCAGCTCATTCACGGCCGGTTTCCAAGAGACCCAGTACTTC,CASSFTAGFQETQYF
TRBV6-1,TRBJ2-1,medium-sized,TRBD2,TGTGCCAGCAGCTTTCTAGCGGGAGGGCACGAGCAGTTCTTC,CASSFLAGGHEQFF
TRBV5-4,TRBJ2-1,many,TRBD1,TGTGCCAGCAGGACACAGGGGAGCGGTCACAATGAGCAGTTCTTC,CASRTQGSGHNEQFF
TRBV5-1,TRBJ2-1,many,TRBD2,TGCGCCAGCAGCTGGGGGACTAGCGGGAGGGCCTTCCACAATGAGCAGTTCTTC,CASSWGTSGRAFHNEQFF
TRBV24-1,TRBJ2-4,medium-sized,TRBD2,TGTGCCACCAGTGAGAGGGAGGGGACCAAAAACATTCAGTACTTC,CATSEREGTKNIQYF
TRBV28,TRBJ1-4,many,.,TGTGCCAGCAGTTCAAACAGAGAAACTGCAACTAATGAAAAACTGTTTTTT,CASSSNRETATNEKLFF
TRBV10-3,TRBJ1-6,many,TRBD1,TGTGCCATCAGTGAGTCCTTACGGGACAGGGGCGGATCACCCCTCCACTTT,CAISESLRDRGGSPLHF
TRBV6-2/TRBV6-3,TRBJ2-1,medium-sized,.,TGTGCCAGCAGTGACAGGGGAGGGTACAATGAGCAGTTCTTC,CASSDRGGYNEQFF
TRBV10-2,TRBJ2-7,medium-sized,TRBD2,TGCGCCAGCAGTGAATGGAGCGGGAGCCCCTACGAGCAGTACTTC,CASSEWSGSPYEQYF
TRBV6-6,TRBJ2-7,medium-sized,TRBD2,TGTGCCAGCAGTTACGGGGCTAGCGGGAGGCTTTACGAGCAGTACTTC,CASSYGASGRLYEQYF
TRBV28,TRBJ1-2,many,.,TGTGCCAGCAGTTTTCCGGCAAACTATGGCTACACCTTC,CASSFPANYGYTF
TRBV11-3,TRBJ2-1,medium-sized,.,TGTGCCAGCAGTTCTTACGACAATGAGCAGTTCTTC,CASSSYDNEQFF
TRBV27,TRBJ1-6,medium-sized,.,TGTGCCAGCAGTTCGGGACACCGAAATTCACCCCTCCACTTT,CASSSGHRNSPLHF
TRBV6-6,TRBJ2-7,.,.,TGTGCCAGCAGTTACGACGGAACCTACGAGCAGTACTTC,CASSYDGTYEQYF
TRBV20-1,TRBJ1-2,medium-sized,.,TGCAGTGCTAGAGATGTACAGGGTCCTGGCTACACCTTC,CSARDVQGPGYTF
TRBV4-2,TRBJ2-5,medium-sized,TRBD2,TGTGCCAGCAGCCAAGATCTAAGCGGGAGAGAGACCCAGTACTTC,CASSQDLSGRETQYF